Sequencing of this TCR beta chain was carried out in a study of cytomegalovirus exposure and HLA in healthy donors. Study observations and caveats: A later analysis linked around 15,000 TCR beta sequences to HLA alleles at 0.05 false discovery rate. For most TCR sequences rarity was the rule, although some public TCRs occurred in many donors. According to the study, roughly 180 TCR beta chains were cytomegalovirus-associated.

Looked up from germline, CDR1 is SNHLY and CDR2 is FYNNEI. CDR3 length equals 14 residues. The ends lost 4 bases at V and 7 bases at J; junction bases unmatched: 4. This clone occurred a few times. Antigen: not known. The PCR had 60 Vbeta and 13 Jbeta primers. Generated by immunoSEQ multiplex PCR, the TCRdb table keeps only in-frame clones and is missing some. Altogether about 160,000 clones are present, about 75% being singletons, with the ten largest covering 7% to 8.5%. The genes are TRBV2 and TRBJ1-5; 10 positions agree with TRBD1. The sequenced sample consisted of PBMCs. The receptor comes from a male donor in good health and CMV-seropositive. The CDR3 DNA is TGTGCCAGCAGTGGCGGGACAGGGGAACAGCCCCAGCATTTT. Translation gives CASSGGTGEQPQHF.